The present TCR beta chain was sequenced within a study of blood T cell repertoires in COVID-19. On the study more broadly: Collection of acute and convalescent COVID-19 samples took place in the United States, Italy and Spain.

How the authors handled the data: For nucleated cells, counts were estimated from reference gene primer amplification. The data were produced by immunoSEQ multiplex PCR, yet TCRdb's version contains in-frame clones alone and is incomplete. V, J and clone size are taken as reported in that table, and D and trimming were inferred from the DNA itself. This sample has hundreds of thousands of clones, with roughly four fifths found just once. CDR3 length: 14 amino acids. Germline V gene lookup returns CDR1 LNHNV and CDR2 YYDKDF (reference sequence). The V segment lost 4 bases and the J segment 5 bases; nucleotides outside the gene matches: 4.

The V and J genes are TRBV15 and TRBJ1-2, with 10 bases aligning to TRBD1. The sequenced material came from peripheral blood. The clonotype was recovered from an elderly woman with acute or convalescent COVID-19. The CDR3 reads CATSKGQGIYGYTF. CDR3 coding DNA: TGTGCCACCAGCAAGGGACAGGGGATATATGGCTACACCTTC.